These 3 T cell receptor beta chains originate from one sample sequenced in a study of cytomegalovirus exposure and HLA in healthy donors. The PCR employed 60 Vbeta primers together with 13 Jbeta primers. Generated by immunoSEQ multiplex PCR, the TCRdb table keeps only in-frame clones and is missing some. The table lists 100,000 to 120,000 clones, around 74% of them singletons. Source material: PBMCs. The receptors were gathered from a woman aged 40 to 50 in good health and CMV-seropositive.

CDR3 in amino acids: CASSLREGTSGGSTQYF. The CDR3 DNA is TGTGCCAGCAGTTTGCGAGAGGGGACTAGCGGGGGGTCTACGCAGTATTTT. The rearrangement uses TRBV27 and TRBJ2-3; 15 nucleotides agree with TRBD2. Germline loops: CDR1 MNHEY, CDR2 SMNVEV (reference sequence). This CDR3 contains 17 residues. J gave up 8 bases and V 3 bases, and 9 bases lay outside the gene matches.

V usage is TRBV2 and J usage is TRBJ2-1, with D tentatively TRBD2 (5 bases). Trimming pared 2 bases from V and 12 bases from J, leaving 11 bases between. In germline, CDR1 is SNHLY, CDR2 FYNNEI. The CDR3 consists of 12 residues. CDR3 nucleotides: TGTGCCAGCAGTGAACGGGATGGGAGGCAGTTCTTC. The encoded protein is CASSERDGRQFF.

This chain links TRBV5-8 with TRBJ2-6, with D possibly being TRBD2 (5 bases). Deletions cut 1 base from V and 2 bases from J, with 7 bases between. This CDR3 has 15 residues. Germline-derived CDR1 and CDR2 are SGHTS and YDEGEE. The CDR3 protein is CASSLPGTGANVLTF. CDR3 DNA: TGTGCCAGCAGCTTGCCCGGGACTGGGGCCAACGTCCTGACTTTC.